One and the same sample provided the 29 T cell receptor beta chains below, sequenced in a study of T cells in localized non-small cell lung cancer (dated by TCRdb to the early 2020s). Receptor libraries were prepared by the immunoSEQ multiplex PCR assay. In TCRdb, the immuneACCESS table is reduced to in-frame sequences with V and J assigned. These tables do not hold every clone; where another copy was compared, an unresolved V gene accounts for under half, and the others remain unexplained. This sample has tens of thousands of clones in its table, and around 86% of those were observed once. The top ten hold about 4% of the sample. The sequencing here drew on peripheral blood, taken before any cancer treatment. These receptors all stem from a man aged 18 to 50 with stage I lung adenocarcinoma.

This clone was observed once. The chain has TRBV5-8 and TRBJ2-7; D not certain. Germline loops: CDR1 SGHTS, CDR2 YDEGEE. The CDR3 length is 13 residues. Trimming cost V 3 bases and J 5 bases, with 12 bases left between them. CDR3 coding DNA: TGTGCCAGCAGCTCACCTCAAGTCGACGAGCAGTACTTC. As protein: CASSSPQVDEQYF. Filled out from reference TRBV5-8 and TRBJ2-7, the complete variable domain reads EAGVTQSPTHLIKTRGQQATLRCSPISGHTSVYWYQQALGLGLQFLLWYDEGEERNRGNFPPRFSGRQFPNYSSELNVNALELEDSALYLCASSSPQVDEQYFGPGTRLTVT.

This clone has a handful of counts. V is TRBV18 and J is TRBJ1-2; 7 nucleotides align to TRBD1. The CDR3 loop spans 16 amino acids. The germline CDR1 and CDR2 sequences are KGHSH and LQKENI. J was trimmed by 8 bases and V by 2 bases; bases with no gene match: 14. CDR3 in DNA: TGTGCCAGCTCACCAGAAGGAAGGAGTCAGGGGGACGGCTACACCTTC. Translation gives CASSPEGRSQGDGYTF.

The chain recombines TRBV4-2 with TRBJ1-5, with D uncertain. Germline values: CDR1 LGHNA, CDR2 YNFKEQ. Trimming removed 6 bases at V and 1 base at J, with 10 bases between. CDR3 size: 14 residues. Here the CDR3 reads CASSPVGSNQPQHF. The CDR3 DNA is TGTGCCAGCAGTCCGGTAGGGAGCAATCAGCCCCAGCATTTT.

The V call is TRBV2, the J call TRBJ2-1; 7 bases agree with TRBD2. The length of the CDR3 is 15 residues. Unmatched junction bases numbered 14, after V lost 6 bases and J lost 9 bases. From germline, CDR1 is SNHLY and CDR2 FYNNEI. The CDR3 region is CASSQGFERGLEQFF. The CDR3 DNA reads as TGTGCCAGCAGCCAAGGCTTCGAGCGGGGCCTTGAGCAGTTCTTC.

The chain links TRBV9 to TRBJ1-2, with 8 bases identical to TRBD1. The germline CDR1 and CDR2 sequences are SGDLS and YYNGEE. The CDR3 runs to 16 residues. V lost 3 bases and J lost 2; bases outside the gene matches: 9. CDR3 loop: CASSAQDRALNYGYTF. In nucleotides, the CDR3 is TGTGCCAGCAGCGCCCAGGACAGGGCGCTAAACTATGGCTACACCTTC.

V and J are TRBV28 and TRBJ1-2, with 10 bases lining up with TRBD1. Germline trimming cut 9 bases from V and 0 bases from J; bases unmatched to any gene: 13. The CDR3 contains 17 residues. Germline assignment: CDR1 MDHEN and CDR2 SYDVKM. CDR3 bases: TGTGCCAGTACTATAGGGACAGGGGATCGTTCTAACTATGGCTACACCTTC. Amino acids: CASTIGTGDRSNYGYTF.

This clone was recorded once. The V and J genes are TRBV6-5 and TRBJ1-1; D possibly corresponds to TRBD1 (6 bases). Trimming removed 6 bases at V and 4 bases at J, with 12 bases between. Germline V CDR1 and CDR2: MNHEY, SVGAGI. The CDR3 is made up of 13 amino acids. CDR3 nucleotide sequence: TGTGCCAGCAGCGTAAGGGGGAGCACTGAAGCTTTCTTT. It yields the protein CASSVRGSTEAFF.

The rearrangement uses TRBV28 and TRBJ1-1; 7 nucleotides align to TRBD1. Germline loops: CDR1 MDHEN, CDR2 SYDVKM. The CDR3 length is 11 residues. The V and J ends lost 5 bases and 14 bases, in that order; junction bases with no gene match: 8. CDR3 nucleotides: TGTGCCAGCAGTCAACCGGGACAGCAATTCTTT. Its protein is CASSQPGQQFF.

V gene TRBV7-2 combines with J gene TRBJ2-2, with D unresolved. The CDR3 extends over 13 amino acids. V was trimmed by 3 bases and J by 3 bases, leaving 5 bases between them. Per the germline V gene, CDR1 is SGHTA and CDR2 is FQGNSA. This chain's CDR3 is CTSSLDYTGELFF. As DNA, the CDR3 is TGTACCAGCAGCTTGGATTACACCGGGGAGCTGTTTTTT.

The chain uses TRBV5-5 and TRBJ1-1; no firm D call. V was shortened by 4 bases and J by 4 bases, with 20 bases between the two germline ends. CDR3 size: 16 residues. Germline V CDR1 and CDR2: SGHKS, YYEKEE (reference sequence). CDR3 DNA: TGTGCCAGCAGCCTGAGTGCCAGGTCTAAGGGCACTGAAGCTTTCTTT. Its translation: CASSLSARSKGTEAFF.

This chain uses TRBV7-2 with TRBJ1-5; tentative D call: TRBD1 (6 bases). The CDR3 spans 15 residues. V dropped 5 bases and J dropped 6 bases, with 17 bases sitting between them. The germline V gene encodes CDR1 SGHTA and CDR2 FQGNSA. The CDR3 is CASSQGGGRSQPQHF. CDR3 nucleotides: TGTGCCAGCAGCCAAGGGGGAGGGCGTAGTCAGCCCCAGCATTTT.

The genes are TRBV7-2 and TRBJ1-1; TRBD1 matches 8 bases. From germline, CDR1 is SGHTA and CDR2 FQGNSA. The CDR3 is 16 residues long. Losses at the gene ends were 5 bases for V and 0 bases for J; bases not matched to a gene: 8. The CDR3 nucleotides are TGTGCCAGCAGCCCCGGACAGGGAATAATGAACACTGAAGCTTTCTTT. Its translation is CASSPGQGIMNTEAFF.

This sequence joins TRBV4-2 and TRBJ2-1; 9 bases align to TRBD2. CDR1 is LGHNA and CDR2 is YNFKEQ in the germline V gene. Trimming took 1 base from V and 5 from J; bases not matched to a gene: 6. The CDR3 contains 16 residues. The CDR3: CASSQAAGGLHNEQFF. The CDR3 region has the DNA TGTGCCAGCAGCCAAGCTGCGGGGGGGCTCCACAATGAGCAGTTCTTC.

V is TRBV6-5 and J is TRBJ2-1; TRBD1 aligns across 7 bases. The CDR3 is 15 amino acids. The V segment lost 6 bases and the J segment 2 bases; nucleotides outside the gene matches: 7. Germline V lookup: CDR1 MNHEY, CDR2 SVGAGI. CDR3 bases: TGTGCCAGCAGAAGAGAGGGGGCAACCTACAATGAGCAGTTCTTC. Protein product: CASRREGATYNEQFF.

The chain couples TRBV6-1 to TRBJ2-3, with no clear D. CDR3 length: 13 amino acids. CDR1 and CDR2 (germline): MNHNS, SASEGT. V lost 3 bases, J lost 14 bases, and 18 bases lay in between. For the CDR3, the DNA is TGTGCCAGCAGTGACAGAGGTCCCGATATGGCGTATTTT. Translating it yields CASSDRGPDMAYF.

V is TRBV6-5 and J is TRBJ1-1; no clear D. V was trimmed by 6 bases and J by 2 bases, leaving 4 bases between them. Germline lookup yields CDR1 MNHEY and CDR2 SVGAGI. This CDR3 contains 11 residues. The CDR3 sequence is CASRRNTEAFF. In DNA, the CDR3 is TGTGCCAGCAGGCGCAACACTGAAGCTTTCTTT.

CDR3 protein: CASSTRQDPPYEQYF. The DNA for the CDR3 is TGTGCCAGTAGTACCCGACAGGATCCCCCCTACGAGCAGTACTTC. This rearrangement joins TRBV19 to TRBJ2-7; D is perhaps TRBD1 (6 bases). V shed 4 bases and J shed 2 bases, with 15 bases lying between them. Looked up from germline, CDR1 is LNHDA and CDR2 is SQIVND (reference sequence). CDR3 length: 15 amino acids.

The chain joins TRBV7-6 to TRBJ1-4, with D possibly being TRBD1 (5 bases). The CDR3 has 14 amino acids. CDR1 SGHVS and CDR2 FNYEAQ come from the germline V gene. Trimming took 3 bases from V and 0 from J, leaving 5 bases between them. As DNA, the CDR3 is TGTGCCAGCAGCTTGGGGGCAACTAATGAAAAACTGTTTTTT. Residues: CASSLGATNEKLFF.

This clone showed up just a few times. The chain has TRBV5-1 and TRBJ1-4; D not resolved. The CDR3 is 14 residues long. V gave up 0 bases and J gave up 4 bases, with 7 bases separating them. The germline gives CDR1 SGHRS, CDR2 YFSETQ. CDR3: CASSLAGNNEKLFF. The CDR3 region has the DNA TGCGCCAGCAGCTTGGCCGGGAATAATGAAAAACTGTTTTTT.

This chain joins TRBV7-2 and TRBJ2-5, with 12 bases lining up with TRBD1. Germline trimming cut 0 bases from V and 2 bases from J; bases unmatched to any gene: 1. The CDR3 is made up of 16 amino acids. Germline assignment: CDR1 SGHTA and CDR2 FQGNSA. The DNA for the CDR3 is TGTGCCAGCAGCTTAGCGGGACAGGGGGCTCAAGAGACCCAGTACTTC. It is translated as CASSLAGQGAQETQYF.

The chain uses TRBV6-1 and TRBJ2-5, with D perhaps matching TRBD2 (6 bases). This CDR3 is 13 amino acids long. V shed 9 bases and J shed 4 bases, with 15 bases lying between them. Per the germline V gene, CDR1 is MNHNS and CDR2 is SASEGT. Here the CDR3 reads CASGAGPAETQYF. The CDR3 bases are TGTGCCAGTGGCGCGGGGCCGGCAGAGACCCAGTACTTC.

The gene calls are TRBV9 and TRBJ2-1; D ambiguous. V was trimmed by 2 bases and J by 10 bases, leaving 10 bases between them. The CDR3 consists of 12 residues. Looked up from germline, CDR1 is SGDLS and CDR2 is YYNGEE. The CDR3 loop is CASSVPRPEQFF. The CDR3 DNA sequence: TGTGCCAGCAGCGTGCCACGTCCAGAGCAGTTCTTC.

DNA for the CDR3: TGTGCCACCAGCAGAGATCGGGTCTCGAACACCGGGGAGCTGTTTTTT. Amino acid sequence: CATSRDRVSNTGELFF. This sequence joins TRBV15 and TRBJ2-2; D not certain. Trimming shortened V by 0 bases and J by 0 bases, and 8 bases separated the two germline ends. The germline gives CDR1 LNHNV, CDR2 YYDKDF (reference sequence). The CDR3 runs 16 residues.

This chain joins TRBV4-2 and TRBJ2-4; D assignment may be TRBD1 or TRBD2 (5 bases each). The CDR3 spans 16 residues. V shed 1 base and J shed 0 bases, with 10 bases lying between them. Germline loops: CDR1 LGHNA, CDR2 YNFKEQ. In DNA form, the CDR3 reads TGTGCCAGCAGCCAAGTGGGGGACCCAGCCAAAAACATTCAGTACTTC. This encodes CASSQVGDPAKNIQYF.

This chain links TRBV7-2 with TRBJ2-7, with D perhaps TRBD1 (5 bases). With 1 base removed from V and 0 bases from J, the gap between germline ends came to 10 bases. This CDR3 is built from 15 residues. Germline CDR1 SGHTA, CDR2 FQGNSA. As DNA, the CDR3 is TGTGCCAGCAGCTTAGAATGGACACTCTCCTACGAGCAGTACTTC. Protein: CASSLEWTLSYEQYF.

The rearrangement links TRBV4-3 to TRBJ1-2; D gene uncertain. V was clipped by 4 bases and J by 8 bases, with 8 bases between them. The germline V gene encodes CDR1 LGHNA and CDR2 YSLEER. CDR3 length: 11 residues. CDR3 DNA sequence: TGCGCCAGCAGCCGAGGACTGGGCTACACCTTC. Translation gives CASSRGLGYTF.

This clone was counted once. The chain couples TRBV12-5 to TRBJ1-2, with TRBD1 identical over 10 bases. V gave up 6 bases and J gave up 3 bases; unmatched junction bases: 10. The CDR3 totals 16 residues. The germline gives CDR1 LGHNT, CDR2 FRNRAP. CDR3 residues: CASGSPRGQGYYGYTF. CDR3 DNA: TGTGCTAGTGGCTCCCCTAGGGGACAGGGGTACTATGGCTACACCTTC.

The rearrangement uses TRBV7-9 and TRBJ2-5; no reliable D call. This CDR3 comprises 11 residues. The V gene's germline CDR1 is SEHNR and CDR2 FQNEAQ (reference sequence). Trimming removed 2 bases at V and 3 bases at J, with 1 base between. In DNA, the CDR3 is TGTGCCAGCAGCTTAAAAGAGACCCAGTACTTC. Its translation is CASSLKETQYF.

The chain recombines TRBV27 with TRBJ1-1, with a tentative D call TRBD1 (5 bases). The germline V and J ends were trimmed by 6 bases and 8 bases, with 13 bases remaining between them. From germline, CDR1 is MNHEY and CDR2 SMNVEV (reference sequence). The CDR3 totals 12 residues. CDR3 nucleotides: TGTGCCAGCAGCAACTCCTGGGGGGAAGCTTTCTTT. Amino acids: CASSNSWGEAFF.